The source of this T cell receptor (beta chain) is a study of blood T cell repertoires in COVID-19 (dated by TCRdb to 2019 to 2021). In the study overall: Samples covering the acute and convalescent phases of COVID-19 were provided by collaborators in the United States, Italy and Spain. The material from the prospective study consisted of cDNA or gDNA derived from T cells, B-cell-depleted T cells, or PBMCs. Deeply sampled blood TCRbeta repertoires from subjects exposed to, actively infected with, or recovered from COVID-19 were included in the dataset. The repertoires were released in a freely available public database intended as a resource for research on the immune response to SARS-CoV-2. Samples came from the ongoing ImmuneRACE study (first 160 participants) plus 1,254 subjects from 6 global collaborators. The sample metadata nearly always contained a de-identified subject ID, COVID-19 status, age in years and sex. Where HLA class I and class II types were available, the types were taken from metadata supplied by the sample provider, not from assay-based typing.

General findings and caveats noted by the study authors: Clinical and demographic metadata were provided uncurated, with the amount varying by source and participant.

Concerning this clone itself: Its recognized antigen is unknown. No quality values exist for individual bases; no much larger clone is one base distant.

One collaborating source in Seattle enrolled patients while the patients were actively infected and followed the patients over time throughout the course of disease. Whole blood was collected in K2EDTA tubes by collaborating institutions according to the institutions' own protocols. For TCRbeta analysis, collaborators shipped samples as frozen whole blood, isolated PBMCs, or DNA extracted from either of those sample types. TCRbeta CDR3 regions were amplified from genomic DNA by means of the immunoSEQ Assay, a bias-controlled multiplex PCR. The original pipeline was this. The number of nucleated cells in each sample was estimated from the amplification of reference gene primers within the assay. To quantify the absolute abundance of each unique TCRbeta CDR3 rearrangement, sequence reads were collapsed and filtered. For each sample, productive Simpson clonality was calculated as the square root of Simpson's diversity index across productive rearrangements. Not all clones reach the TCRdb copy of this immuneACCESS table, which keeps in-frame sequences only. Checked studies attribute under half of the gap to unresolved V genes and leave the rest unexplained. The V and J calls and clone size were taken over from that table, and D and trimming were inferred from the DNA. The table for this sample lists 300,000 or so clones; roughly 90% of them were counted only once. The ten largest clones add up to less than 3.5% of the sample.

Sequences SNHLY (CDR1) and FYNNEI (CDR2) are obtained from the germline V gene. The CDR3, cysteine through phenylalanine, is 12 amino acids long. Only CDR3 DNA remains: 36 bases, in frame from the first base. V and J are truncated by 5 bases and 10 bases respectively, leaving an intervening sequence of 9 bases. The sequence came from a woman younger than 45 with COVID-19, enrolled during active disease. Material for sequencing was peripheral blood. The chain joins TRBV2 to TRBJ1-6; the D segment cannot be called with confidence. The CDR3 protein sequence reads: CASSQDPSPLHF. The bases read TGTGCCAGCAGTCAGGATCCCTCACCCCTCCACTTT.